This TCR beta chain was obtained from a study of Graves' ophthalmopathy and Graves' hyperthyroidism (dated by TCRdb to the late 2010s). Some background on the complete study: Peripheral blood was collected before any treatment was given, at the time of initial diagnosis. T-cell repertoires of thyroid tissue and blood were compared in more than five hyperthyroidism patients. To explore V-J signatures that separate ophthalmopathy from hyperthyroidism, a discovery set of about a hundred patients was enrolled, consisting of fewer than 45 with ophthalmopathy and some 59 with stable hyperthyroidism. Following sample collection, hyperthyroidism patients were given methimazole at a starting dose of 30 mg daily, and ophthalmopathy patients were given high-dose intravenous methylprednisolone. TCR beta repertoire signatures were used to distinguish Graves' ophthalmopathy from Graves' hyperthyroidism and to predict progression to ophthalmopathy. In total, 135 blood samples were TCR-sequenced: 40 to 45 ophthalmopathy, roughly 77 hyperthyroidism and around 17 hyperthyroidism-to-ophthalmopathy patients. For training and testing, the 100 or so patients in the discovery cohort were randomly divided in a 7:3 ratio. For independent validation, a separate cohort was made up of 18 hyperthyroidism patients plus 17 patients who later progressed from hyperthyroidism to ophthalmopathy. Results and caveats for the whole study, not just this receptor: Most expanded thyroid clonotypes with a frequency above 0.001 also appeared in blood, which suggests that blood repertoires may reflect the immune response in the thyroid. No statistical method was used to predetermine the sample size, and group allocation was not hidden from the investigators. In cross-validation, the 13-signature model distinguished ophthalmopathy from stable hyperthyroidism with around 90% sensitivity and around 83% specificity, while in the test set the corresponding values were roughly 80% and 75%. In validation, the model predicted ophthalmopathy progression with 70.59% sensitivity and about 73% specificity; approximately 12 predicted patients were CT-confirmed with GO in a median of approximately six months.

This clonotype was recorded many times. It lacks a known antigen. Base quality data are lacking; no much larger clone is found one base away. For repertoire sequencing, TCR beta CDR3 regions were amplified from RNA transcripts. HTBI primers and the Qiagen OneStep RT-PCR kit were used in a first-round RT-PCR, which was followed by a second-round multiplex PCR, size selection and purification. The libraries underwent paired-end sequencing with 100 bp reads on an Illumina HiSeq2000. The published analysis was carried out like this. Reads were processed with SOAPnuke, discarding reads with adapters, uncalled bases, mean Phred below 15, or no exact constant-primer or identifier match. COPE v1.2.5 was used to merge the high-quality paired reads. Unique nucleotide sequences were defined as clonotypes and aligned to IMGT TRB V, D and J references using MiTCR v1.1. Analysis was restricted to V-J combinations with a frequency above 0.0001, which covered about 99% of repertoires. For each V-J combination, a TCR clonal expansion and chaos score was defined as the ratio of F50 clonal expansion to chaos observed in the TCRdist matrix. Welch's t-statistics and random forest were used to reduce the features to 10 to 15 V-J combinations, which were then used as input to a naive Bayes classifier. Thyroid-blood repertoire similarity was quantified with the Morisita-Horn index. TCRdb reworked the public reads: Q25 trimming with fastp, MiXCR clone assembly, productive beta chains retained. Merged by CDR3 protein, the rows form single entries marked with the most common genes and DNA. In this record, the V and J calls reflect TCRdb's handling and not the investigators' own analysis. Recorded for this sample are about 620,000 distinct CDR3 sequences; about a fifth of them occurred a single time. The ten largest clones capture about 6.6% of the sample.

Hyperthyroidism was defined as stable when no progression to ophthalmopathy occurred within 18 months of follow-up. Patients with hyperthyroidism were aged 18 to 65 years, had been newly diagnosed, and had a disease duration of less than 2 months. Patients were excluded if they had other autoimmune diseases, uncontrolled infections, pregnancy or lactation. Diagnosis relied on clinical symptoms, serum thyroxine, TRAb, thyroid ultrasound and orbital computed tomography. Ficoll-Paque density gradient centrifugation was used to isolate PBMCs from about 9 ml of fresh peripheral blood. Total RNA was extracted with Trizol reagent and quality-checked on an Agilent 2100 Bioanalyzer. This clonotype was obtained from a woman aged 18-29 years with stable Graves' hyperthyroidism. Some clones in this sample may be carry-over from other donors' samples. Donor details come from another sample of the same person, matched by shared clones. The sequencing sample was made of peripheral blood.

The CDR3 reads CASSKYGDYRNQPQHF. In nucleotide form, the sequence is TGTGCCAGCAGCAAGTACGGGGATTACCGCAATCAGCCCCAGCATTTT. Rearrangement joined TRBV12-3 or TRBV12-4 to TRBJ1-5, with an unclear D gene assignment. V was cut back by 6 bases and J by 2 bases, leaving a gap of 17 bases between them. From the cysteine up to the phenylalanine, the CDR3 has a length of 16 residues. CDR3 DNA is the only sequence kept; it has 48 bases, read in frame from the first base.